This record covers a single TCR beta chain. This specimen belongs to a study of T cell changes during pregnancy in multiple sclerosis. TCRdb's table, derived via immunoSEQ multiplex PCR, lists solely in-frame clones and lacks some. The sample shows about 110,000 clones, around 90% of them seen only once. Per germline, CDR1 LNHDA and CDR2 SQIVND (reference sequence). With 3 bases clipped from V and 7 bases from J, the junction kept 4 bases outside the gene matches. The CDR3 is 15 amino acids. The origin of this receptor is a female donor with multiple sclerosis, enrolled in a pregnancy study. The gene calls are TRBV19 and TRBJ1-6, with TRBD1 matching over 9 bases. The sample in question was peripheral blood, obtained in the third trimester of pregnancy. CDR3 loop: CASSIGTGLNSPLHF. The CDR3 DNA is TGTGCCAGTAGTATCGGGACAGGGCTAAATTCACCCCTCCACTTT.